This entry lists 30 T cell receptor beta chains sequenced from one sample in a study of cytomegalovirus exposure and HLA in healthy donors. The PCR ran on 60 Vbeta and 13 Jbeta primers. Clones were sequenced by immunoSEQ multiplex PCR, and TCRdb holds only the in-frame ones, with some missing. This sample carries roughly 100,000 clones, roughly 74% of them seen once, and the ten largest clones take about a sixth. Material: PBMCs. The receptors were gathered from a woman aged 18-29 years in good health and CMV-seropositive.

The V and J genes are TRBV5-1 and TRBJ1-6; 7 bases agree with TRBD1. CDR1 and CDR2 (germline): SGHRS, YFSETQ. V trimming: 3 bases; J trimming: 9 bases; junction bases outside the gene matches: 18. The CDR3 covers 18 residues. The CDR3, as DNA: TGCGCCAGCAGCTCAAACATGAGCAACAGGGGCAGAAGTTCACCCCTCCACTTT. This encodes CASSSNMSNRGRSSPLHF.

The V gene is TRBV4-3, the J gene TRBJ1-5, with D perhaps matching TRBD1 (6 bases). CDR1 LGHNA and CDR2 YSLEER come from the germline V gene. The CDR3 runs 16 residues. V dropped 0 bases and J dropped 3 bases, with 12 bases sitting between them. CDR3 sequence: CASSQDWTAANQPQHF. The CDR3 DNA follows: TGCGCCAGCAGCCAAGATTGGACAGCGGCCAATCAGCCCCAGCATTTT.

The CDR3 reads CASSEARQQLEAFF. CDR3 sequence (DNA): TGTGCCAGCAGTGAAGCGCGACAGCAGCTTGAAGCTTTCTTT. The chain is built from TRBV2 and TRBJ1-1; possibly TRBD1 for D (5 bases). CDR1 SNHLY and CDR2 FYNNEI come from the germline V gene. The CDR3 totals 14 residues. Between the trimmed V and J ends, which lost 0 bases and 7 bases, there was a span of 12 bases.

The V call is TRBV19, the J call TRBJ2-3; maybe TRBD2 (6 bases). The V gene lost 5 bases and the J gene lost 3 bases, with 12 bases spanning the gap. Germline CDR1 reads LNHDA; CDR2 reads SQIVND (reference sequence). CDR3 size: 14 residues. The CDR3 spells CASSLRGGTDTQYF. The CDR3 DNA reads TGTGCCAGTAGTCTCCGGGGAGGTACAGATACGCAGTATTTT. The variable domain in full, completed from reference TRBV19 and TRBJ2-3, reads DGGITQSPKYLFRKEGQNVTLSCEQNLNHDAMYWYRQDPGQGLRLIYYSQIVNDFQKGDIAEGYSVSREKKESFPLTVTSAQKNPTAFYLCASSLRGGTDTQYFGPGTRLTVL.

The V and J genes are TRBV7-9 and TRBJ1-4; 8 bases agree with TRBD1. Trimming at V came to 8 bases and at J to 7 bases, leaving 9 bases not matched to a gene. The CDR3 contains 14 residues. Germline V lookup: CDR1 SEHNR, CDR2 FQNEAQ (reference sequence). The CDR3 DNA is TGTGCCAGCCAACCGGACAGGGTCGCTGAAAAACTGTTTTTT. Amino acid sequence: CASQPDRVAEKLFF.

V gene TRBV5-3 combines with J gene TRBJ2-1, with 10 bases lining up with TRBD1. TRBV5-3 is an ORF, and what it does is uncertain. Unmatched junction bases numbered 16, after V lost 4 bases and J lost 6 bases. The CDR3 has 18 amino acids. CDR3 bases: TGTGCCAGAAGCAGCCGGGACAGGGGTATTAGGCCCGTCAATGAGCAGTTCTTC. This translates into CARSSRDRGIRPVNEQFF.

J is TRBJ2-7 and V is TRBV21-1; the table's D call, TRBD2, was not checked against the DNA. TRBV21-1 is a recognized pseudogene. This CDR3 has 14 residues. The CDR3 nucleotides read TGTGCCAGCAGCAAACCTAGCGGGGGGTACGAGCAGTACTTC. The encoded protein is CASSKPSGGYEQYF.

The rearrangement uses TRBV4-1 and TRBJ1-4; D not resolved. Germline loops: CDR1 MGHRA, CDR2 YSYEKL. The length of the CDR3 is 15 residues. V was pared by 5 bases and J by 0 bases, with 10 bases between. CDR3 in amino acids: CASSMPIATNEKLFF. DNA of the CDR3: TGCGCCAGCAGCATGCCTATTGCAACTAATGAAAAACTGTTTTTT.

The chain recombines TRBV6-1 with TRBJ2-1; the D gene is possibly TRBD2 (6 bases). The CDR3 runs 15 residues. V was clipped by 5 bases and J by 0 bases, with 11 bases between them. Per the germline V gene, CDR1 is MNHNS and CDR2 is SASEGT. CDR3 protein: CASSPSASSYNEQFF. The CDR3 bases are TGTGCCAGCAGTCCTAGCGCGAGCTCCTACAATGAGCAGTTCTTC.

The chain is built from TRBV7-9 and TRBJ1-1; D possibly corresponds to TRBD1 (5 bases). Germline-derived CDR1 and CDR2 are SEHNR and FQNEAQ (reference sequence). The CDR3 has 13 residues. Trimming pared 5 bases from V and 11 bases from J, leaving 18 bases between. The CDR3 sequence is CASSPDFGGLAFF. The CDR3 DNA is TGTGCCAGCAGCCCGGACTTCGGGGGACTCGCTTTCTTT.

The chain combines TRBV30 with TRBJ2-3; D remains unclear. Germline V lookup: CDR1 GTSNPN, CDR2 SVGIG (reference sequence). Deletions cut 4 bases from V and 6 bases from J, with 8 bases between. The CDR3 has 11 amino acids. The CDR3 nucleotides are TGTGCCTGGACTGAGAGGGATACGCAGTATTTT. Translated, it gives CAWTERDTQYF.

This clone was seen only once. The rearrangement links TRBV30 to TRBJ2-3; TRBD2 might be the D (6 bases). The ends were cut back, 4 bases at V and 8 bases at J, with 16 bases in the middle. In germline, CDR1 is GTSNPN, CDR2 SVGIG (reference sequence). The CDR3 runs 13 residues. CDR3 in DNA: TGTGCCTGGACCGGGACTCCCAAGGGTACGCAGTATTTT. This encodes CAWTGTPKGTQYF.

The chain recombines TRBV29-1 with TRBJ2-2; TRBD1 matches at 8 bases. This CDR3 spans 18 amino acids. V lost 0 bases and J lost 5; bases outside the gene matches: 14. Germline loops: CDR1 SQVTM, CDR2 ANQGSEA. DNA for the CDR3: TGCAGCGTTGAAGATCTTAACCCGGACAGGGTAGGGACCGGGGAGCTGTTTTTT. Translated, it gives CSVEDLNPDRVGTGELFF.

This chain connects TRBV5-6 to TRBJ2-1; 7 bases align to TRBD2. The germline CDR1 and CDR2 sequences are SGHDT and YYEEEE. This CDR3 contains 15 residues. The J segment lost 6 bases and the V segment lost 0 bases, leaving 6 bases of the junction unmatched. The CDR3 DNA reads as TGTGCCAGCAGCTTGGGGCCAGCGGGAAGCAATGAGCAGTTCTTC. It translates to CASSLGPAGSNEQFF.

The V and J genes are TRBV6-6 and TRBJ1-4; the match to TRBD1 covers 8 bases. The J segment lost 7 bases and the V segment lost 8 bases, leaving 12 bases of the junction unmatched. The germline gives CDR1 MNHNY, CDR2 SVGAGI (reference sequence). The CDR3 loop spans 15 amino acids. Written as DNA, the CDR3 is TGTGCCAGCGAAAAAGGGCAGGGGGCCCGTGAAAAACTGTTTTTT. Translated: CASEKGQGAREKLFF.

The chain uses TRBV9 and TRBJ2-5; D might be TRBD2 (5 bases). The J call is doubtful: the DNA matches TRBJ2-7 better. Germline CDR1 SGDLS, CDR2 YYNGEE. This CDR3 spans 16 amino acids. In DNA, the CDR3 is TGTGCCAGCAGCGTAGGAGCTAGCAGAGACACCCACGAGCAGTACTTC. Residues: CASSVGASRDTHEQYF.

This chain uses TRBV9 with TRBJ2-6, with 9 bases aligning to TRBD1. The germline CDR1 and CDR2 sequences are SGDLS and YYNGEE. CDR3 length equals 18 residues. The V and J ends lost 3 bases and 4 bases, in that order; junction bases with no gene match: 11. CDR3 DNA: TGTGCCAGCAGCGACCGGGACAGGGACCCAATCGGGGCCAACGTCCTGACTTTC. Its protein is CASSDRDRDPIGANVLTF.

The chain recombines TRBV7-8 with TRBJ2-7; the match to TRBD2 covers 8 bases. CDR1 is SGHVS and CDR2 is FQNEAQ in the germline V gene. Losses at the gene ends were 5 bases for V and 7 bases for J; bases not matched to a gene: 7. CDR3 length equals 13 residues. The CDR3 loop is CASSPPGGEEQYF. The CDR3 coding sequence is TGTGCCAGCAGCCCCCCCGGGGGGGAAGAGCAGTACTTC.

The V call is TRBV7-6, the J call TRBJ2-5; TRBD2 matches 9 bases. The CDR3 is 16 residues long. The germline CDR1 and CDR2 sequences are SGHVS and FNYEAQ. The ends lost 5 bases at V and 5 bases at J; junction bases unmatched: 12. The CDR3 sequence is CASSPRRLAGGETQYF. The CDR3 DNA reads as TGTGCCAGCAGCCCTAGGAGACTCGCGGGGGGGGAGACCCAGTACTTC.

This clone was seen a few times. V is TRBV9 and J is TRBJ2-3; 7 bases are shared with TRBD2. The germline gives CDR1 SGDLS, CDR2 YYNGEE. The CDR3 extends over 13 amino acids. The J segment lost 1 base and the V segment lost 4 bases, leaving 0 bases of the junction unmatched. CDR3 sequence reads: CASSRGGTDTQYF. For the CDR3, the DNA is TGTGCCAGCAGCCGGGGGGGCACAGATACGCAGTATTTT.

V usage is TRBV4-3 and J usage is TRBJ2-7; 8 bases align to TRBD1. The CDR3 runs 14 residues. CDR1 is LGHNA, CDR2 YSLEER, per germline. V trimming: 2 bases; J trimming: 2 bases; junction bases outside the gene matches: 2. Written as DNA, the CDR3 is TGCGCCAGCAGCCAAAGGACAGGGCCCTACGAGCAGTACTTC. Translating gives CASSQRTGPYEQYF.

This clone was observed a few times. The J gene is TRBJ2-3, the V gene TRBV6-6, with 7 bases lining up with TRBD1. J gave up 6 bases and V 4 bases, and 7 bases lay outside the gene matches. The germline CDR1 and CDR2 sequences are MNHNY and SVGAGI (reference sequence). This CDR3 has 14 residues. Here the CDR3 DNA reads TGTGCCAGCAGTTCCAACAGGGGATCGGATACGCAGTATTTT. This encodes CASSSNRGSDTQYF.

The rearrangement links TRBV13 to TRBJ2-6; unclear D gene. Trimming took 2 bases from V and 2 from J, leaving 7 bases between them. The V gene's germline CDR1 is PRHDT and CDR2 FYEKMQ (reference sequence). The CDR3 totals 15 residues. CDR3 DNA: TGTGCCAGCAGCTTATCCGGTGCTGGGGCCAACGTCCTGACTTTC. The encoded protein is CASSLSGAGANVLTF. Filled out from reference TRBV13 and TRBJ2-6, the complete variable domain reads AAGVIQSPRHLIKEKRETATLKCYPIPRHDTVYWYQQGPGQDPQFLISFYEKMQSDKGSIPDRFSAQQFSDYHSELNMSSLELGDSALYFCASSLSGAGANVLTFGAGSRLTVL.

This chain connects TRBV28 to TRBJ2-7; TRBD1 agrees at 9 bases. Per the germline V gene, CDR1 is MDHEN and CDR2 is SYDVKM. The CDR3 totals 16 residues. J was trimmed by 1 base and V by 6 bases; bases with no gene match: 10. The CDR3 loop reads CASRGSDRGKSYEQYF. CDR3 in DNA: TGTGCCAGCAGGGGCTCGGACAGGGGTAAATCCTACGAGCAGTACTTC.

V gene TRBV15 combines with J gene TRBJ2-3; maybe TRBD1 (5 bases). Trimming shortened V by 0 bases and J by 0 bases, and 7 bases separated the two germline ends. CDR3 length: 15 residues. The V gene's germline CDR1 is LNHNV and CDR2 YYDKDF (reference sequence). The CDR3 spells CATSRDQGSTDTQYF. The DNA for the CDR3 is TGTGCCACCAGCAGAGACCAGGGCAGCACAGATACGCAGTATTTT. The full variable domain, in which reference TRBV15 and TRBJ2-3 provide the parts outside the CDR3, is DAMVIQNPRYQVTQFGKPVTLSCSQTLNHNVMYWYQQKSSQAPKLLFHYYDKDFNNEADTPDNFQSRRPNTSFCFLDIRSPGLGDTAMYLCATSRDQGSTDTQYFGPGTRLTVL.

J is TRBJ1-4 and V is TRBV6-1; 10 positions agree with TRBD1. Germline V CDR1 and CDR2: MNHNS, SASEGT. This CDR3 contains 15 residues. V was pared by 7 bases and J by 6 bases, with 8 bases of the junction left unmatched. The CDR3 reads CASTDSTGGYEKLFF. CDR3 nucleotide sequence: TGTGCCAGCACCGATTCGACAGGGGGCTATGAAAAACTGTTTTTT.

The gene calls are TRBV7-2 and TRBJ2-3; 10 positions match TRBD1. The CDR3 is made up of 15 amino acids. Germline V CDR1 and CDR2: SGHTA, FQGNSA. The J segment lost 7 bases and the V segment lost 2 bases, leaving 6 bases of the junction unmatched. The DNA of the CDR3 is TGTGCCAGCAGCTTAACCGGGACAGGGGATAATACGCAGTATTTT. This translates into CASSLTGTGDNTQYF.

The gene calls are TRBV6-6 and TRBJ2-1, with D perhaps TRBD2 (6 bases). Germline CDR1 and CDR2: MNHNY and SVGAGI (reference sequence). This CDR3 spans 13 amino acids. The V end was cut by 6 bases, the J end by 0 bases, with 6 bases between. The CDR3 is CASRGGSYNEQFF. The CDR3 coding sequence is TGTGCCAGCAGGGGGGGCTCCTACAATGAGCAGTTCTTC.

The rearrangement joins TRBV30 to TRBJ2-3, with 12 positions matching TRBD2. With V trimmed by 8 bases and J by 6 bases, 9 bases remained unmatched. The germline V gene encodes CDR1 GTSNPN and CDR2 SVGIG (reference sequence). The CDR3 has 14 residues. The CDR3 is CAAWTSGIRDTQYF. CDR3 nucleotides: TGTGCCGCGTGGACTAGCGGGATTAGGGATACGCAGTATTTT. Full variable domain (remainder filled in from reference TRBV30 and TRBJ2-3): SQTIHQWPATLVQPVGSPLSLECTVEGTSNPNLYWYRQAAGRGLQLLFYSVGIGQISSEVPQNLSASRPQDRQFILSSKKLLLSDSGFYLCAAWTSGIRDTQYFGPGTRLTVL.

V gene TRBV7-6 combines with J gene TRBJ2-3; 12 positions agree with TRBD2. The CDR3 covers 18 residues. CDR1 SGHVS and CDR2 FNYEAQ come from the germline V gene. V shed 2 bases and J 4 bases; nucleotides not matched to a gene: 10. The DNA of the CDR3 is TGTGCCAGCAGCTTACTAGCGGGAGGGCCTGGGACCGCAGATACGCAGTATTTT. This encodes CASSLLAGGPGTADTQYF.